A single sample gave rise to the 5 T cell receptor beta chains below, sequenced in a study of early T cells in non-severe SARS-CoV-2 infection. TCRdb used MiXCR to reprocess the 5' RACE reads, holding one entry per CDR3 protein. This sample yields 25,000 to 35,000 distinct CDR3 sequences, of which around 6% are seen a single time; about 34% belongs to the top ten. This material consisted of whole blood, taken at baseline. These receptors were collected from an adult who was a healthcare worker with PCR-confirmed SARS-CoV-2 infection or an uninfected control (not recorded which).

The CDR3 DNA follows: TGTGCCAGCAGTCGACTAGCGGGGGGGCCGTACACAGATACGCAGTATTTT. This sequence encodes CASSRLAGGPYTDTQYF. This chain links TRBV27 with TRBJ2-3; 14 bases are shared with TRBD2. Germline V lookup: CDR1 MNHEY, CDR2 SMNVEV (reference sequence). Trimming cost V 5 bases and J 2 bases; bases outside gene matches: 6. This CDR3 has 17 residues.

This chain links TRBV20-1 with TRBJ1-1, with D maybe TRBD1 (6 bases). This CDR3 spans 12 amino acids. The germline gives CDR1 DFQATT, CDR2 SNEGSKA (reference sequence). V lost 3 bases to trimming and J lost 5 bases, with 10 bases between them. The CDR3: CSARRGGTEAFF. The CDR3 DNA sequence: TGCAGTGCTAGGAGGGGGGGGACTGAAGCTTTCTTT.

This clonotype has ten or more counts. This chain links TRBV19 with TRBJ2-3; TRBD2 aligns across 14 bases. V dropped 3 bases and J dropped 4; count of bases not matched to a gene: 0. This CDR3 spans 15 amino acids. CDR1 and CDR2 from the germline V gene are LNHDA and SQIVND (reference sequence). The DNA for the CDR3 is TGTGCCAGTAGTATGGGACTAGCGGGAGCAGATACGCAGTATTTT. It codes for CASSMGLAGADTQYF.

This clonotype was detected many times. The rearrangement uses TRBV24-1 and TRBJ2-3, with D unclear. The CDR3 contains 12 residues. Trimming removed 4 bases at V and 3 bases at J, with 4 bases between. CDR1 is KGHDR, CDR2 SFDVKD, per germline. DNA of the CDR3: TGTGCCACCAGTGACCGGACAGATACGCAGTATTTT. Its translation is CATSDRTDTQYF.

On this clonotype itself: A much larger clone differs from this one at a single base, so this may be a read error. The rearrangement uses TRBV6-2 or TRBV6-3 and TRBJ1-2, with unresolved D. The length of the CDR3 is 13 residues. CDR1 is MNHEY and CDR2 is SVGEGT in the germline V gene. The CDR3 spells CASSYGRNYGHTF. DNA for the CDR3: TGTGCCAGCAGTTACGGACGTAACTATGGCCACACCTTC.